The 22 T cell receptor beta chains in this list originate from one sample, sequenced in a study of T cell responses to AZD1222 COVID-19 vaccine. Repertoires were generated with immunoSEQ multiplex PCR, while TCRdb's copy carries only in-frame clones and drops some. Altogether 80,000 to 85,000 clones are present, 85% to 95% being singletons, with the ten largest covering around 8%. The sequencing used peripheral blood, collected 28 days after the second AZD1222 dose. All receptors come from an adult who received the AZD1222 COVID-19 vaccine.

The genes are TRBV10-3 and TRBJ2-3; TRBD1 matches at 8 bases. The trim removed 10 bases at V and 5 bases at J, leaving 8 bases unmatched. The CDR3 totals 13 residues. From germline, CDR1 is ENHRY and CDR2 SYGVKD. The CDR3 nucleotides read TGTGCCACCAAACCGACAGGGGAAGATACGCAGTATTTT. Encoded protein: CATKPTGEDTQYF.

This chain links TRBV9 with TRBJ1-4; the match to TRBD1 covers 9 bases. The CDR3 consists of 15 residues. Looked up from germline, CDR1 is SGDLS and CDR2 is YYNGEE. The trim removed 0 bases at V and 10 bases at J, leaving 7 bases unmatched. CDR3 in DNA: TGTGCCAGCAGCGTAGGAGAACAGGGGGCAGGAAAACTGTTTTTT. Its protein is CASSVGEQGAGKLFF.

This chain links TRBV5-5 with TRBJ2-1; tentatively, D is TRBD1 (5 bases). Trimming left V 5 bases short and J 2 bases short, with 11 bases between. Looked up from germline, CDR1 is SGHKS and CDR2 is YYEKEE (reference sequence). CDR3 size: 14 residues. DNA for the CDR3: TGTGCCAGCAGGACGACAGTTGCCTACAATGAGCAGTTCTTC. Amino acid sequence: CASRTTVAYNEQFF.

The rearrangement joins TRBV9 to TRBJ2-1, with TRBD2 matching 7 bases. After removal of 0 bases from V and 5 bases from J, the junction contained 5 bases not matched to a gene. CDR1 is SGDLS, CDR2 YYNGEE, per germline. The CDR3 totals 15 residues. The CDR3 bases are TGTGCCAGCAGCGTAGAGTCGACTAGCCACAATGAGCAGTTCTTC. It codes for CASSVESTSHNEQFF. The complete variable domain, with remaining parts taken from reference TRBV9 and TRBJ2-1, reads DSGVTQTPKHLITATGQRVTLRCSPRSGDLSVYWYQQSLDQGLQFLIQYYNGEERAKGNILERFSAQQFPDLHSELNLSSLELGDSALYFCASSVESTSHNEQFFGPGTRLTVL.

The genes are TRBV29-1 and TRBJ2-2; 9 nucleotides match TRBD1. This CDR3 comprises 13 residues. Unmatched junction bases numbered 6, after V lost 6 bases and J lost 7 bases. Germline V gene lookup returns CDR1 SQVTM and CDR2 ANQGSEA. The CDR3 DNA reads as TGCAGCGTGGTACAGGGGGCTGTCGGGGAGCTGTTTTTT. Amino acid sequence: CSVVQGAVGELFF.

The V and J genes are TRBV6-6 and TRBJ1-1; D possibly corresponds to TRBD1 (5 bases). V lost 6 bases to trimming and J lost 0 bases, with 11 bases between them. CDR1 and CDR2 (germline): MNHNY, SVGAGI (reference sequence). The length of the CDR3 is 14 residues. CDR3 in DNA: TGTGCCAGCAGCCTCCTGGGGGTGAACACTGAAGCTTTCTTT. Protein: CASSLLGVNTEAFF.

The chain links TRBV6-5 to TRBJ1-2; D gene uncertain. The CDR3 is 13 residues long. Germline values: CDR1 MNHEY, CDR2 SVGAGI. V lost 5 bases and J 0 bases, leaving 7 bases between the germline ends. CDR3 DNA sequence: TGTGCCAGCAGTACCACAGCTAACTATGGCTACACCTTC. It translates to CASSTTANYGYTF.

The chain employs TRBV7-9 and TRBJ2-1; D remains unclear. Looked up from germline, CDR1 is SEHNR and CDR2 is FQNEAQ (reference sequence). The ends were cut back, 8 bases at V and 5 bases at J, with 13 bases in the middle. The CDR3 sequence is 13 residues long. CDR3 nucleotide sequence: TGTGCCAGCTCGAATCCGGTCCACAATGAGCAGTTCTTC. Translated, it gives CASSNPVHNEQFF.

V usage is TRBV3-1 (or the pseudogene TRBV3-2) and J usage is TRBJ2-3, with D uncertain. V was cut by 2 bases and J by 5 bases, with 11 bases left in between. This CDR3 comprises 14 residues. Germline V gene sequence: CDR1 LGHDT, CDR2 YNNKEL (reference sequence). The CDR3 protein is CASSQSGLEDTQYF. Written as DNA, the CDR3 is TGTGCCAGCAGCCAATCGGGTTTGGAAGATACGCAGTATTTT.

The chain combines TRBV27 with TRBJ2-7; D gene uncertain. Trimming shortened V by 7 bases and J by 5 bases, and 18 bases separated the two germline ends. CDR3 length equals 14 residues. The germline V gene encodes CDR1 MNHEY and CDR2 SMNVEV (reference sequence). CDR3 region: CASTLGPGFNEQYF. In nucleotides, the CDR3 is TGTGCCAGCACCCTTGGGCCCGGGTTCAACGAGCAGTACTTC.

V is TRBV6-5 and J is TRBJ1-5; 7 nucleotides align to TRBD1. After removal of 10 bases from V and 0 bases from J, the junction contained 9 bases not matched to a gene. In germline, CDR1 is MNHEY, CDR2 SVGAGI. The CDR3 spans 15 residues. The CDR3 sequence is CATKDRAYSNQPQHF. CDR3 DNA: TGTGCCACTAAAGACAGGGCCTATAGCAATCAGCCCCAGCATTTT.

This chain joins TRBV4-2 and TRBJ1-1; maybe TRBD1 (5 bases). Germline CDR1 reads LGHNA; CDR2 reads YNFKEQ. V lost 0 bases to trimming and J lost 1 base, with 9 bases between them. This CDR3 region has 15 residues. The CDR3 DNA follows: TGTGCCAGCAGCCAAGATGGGACGGGGAACACTGAAGCTTTCTTT. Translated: CASSQDGTGNTEAFF.

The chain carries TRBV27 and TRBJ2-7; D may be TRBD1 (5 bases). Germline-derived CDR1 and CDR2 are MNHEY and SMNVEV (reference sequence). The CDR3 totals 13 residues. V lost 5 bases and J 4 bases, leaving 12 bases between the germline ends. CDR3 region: CASSKTVSYEQYF. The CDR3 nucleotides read TGTGCCAGCAGTAAGACAGTTTCTTACGAGCAGTACTTC.

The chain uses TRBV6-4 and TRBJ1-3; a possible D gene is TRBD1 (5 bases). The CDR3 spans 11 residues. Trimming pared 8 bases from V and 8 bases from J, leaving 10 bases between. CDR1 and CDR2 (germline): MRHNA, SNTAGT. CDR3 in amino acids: CASPGLDTIYF. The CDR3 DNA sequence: TGTGCCAGCCCAGGGTTGGACACCATATATTTT.

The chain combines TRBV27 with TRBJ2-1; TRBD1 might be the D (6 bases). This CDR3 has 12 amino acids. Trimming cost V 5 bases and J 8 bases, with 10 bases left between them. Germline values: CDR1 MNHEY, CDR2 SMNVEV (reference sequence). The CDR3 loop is CASSATGYEQFF. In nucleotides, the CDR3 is TGTGCCAGCAGTGCCACAGGGTATGAGCAGTTCTTC.

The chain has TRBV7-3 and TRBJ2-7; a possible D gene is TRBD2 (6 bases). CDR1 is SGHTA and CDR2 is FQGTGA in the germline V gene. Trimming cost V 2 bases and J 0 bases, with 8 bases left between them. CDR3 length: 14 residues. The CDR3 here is CASSLGGDSYEQYF. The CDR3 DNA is TGTGCCAGCAGCTTAGGCGGGGACTCCTACGAGCAGTACTTC.

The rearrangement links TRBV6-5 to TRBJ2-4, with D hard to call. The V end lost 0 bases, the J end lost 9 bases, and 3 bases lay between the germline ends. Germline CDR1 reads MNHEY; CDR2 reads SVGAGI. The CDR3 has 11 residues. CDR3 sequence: CASSYSGIQYF. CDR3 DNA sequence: TGTGCCAGCAGTTACTCGGGCATTCAGTACTTC.

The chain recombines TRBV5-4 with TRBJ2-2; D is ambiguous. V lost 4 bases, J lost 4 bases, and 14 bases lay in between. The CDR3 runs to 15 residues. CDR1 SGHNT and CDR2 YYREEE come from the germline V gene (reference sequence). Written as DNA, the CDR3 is TGTGCCAGCAGCCGGCTAGAATTAGTCACCGGGGAGCTGTTTTTT. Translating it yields CASSRLELVTGELFF.

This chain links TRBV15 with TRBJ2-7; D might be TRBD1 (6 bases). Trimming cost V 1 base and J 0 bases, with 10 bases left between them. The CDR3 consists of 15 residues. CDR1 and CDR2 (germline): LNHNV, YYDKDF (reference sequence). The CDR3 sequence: CATSRGGGSSYEQYF. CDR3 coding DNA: TGTGCCACCAGCAGAGGTGGGGGCAGCTCCTACGAGCAGTACTTC. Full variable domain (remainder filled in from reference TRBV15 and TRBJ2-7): DAMVIQNPRYQVTQFGKPVTLSCSQTLNHNVMYWYQQKSSQAPKLLFHYYDKDFNNEADTPDNFQSRRPNTSFCFLDIRSPGLGDTAMYLCATSRGGGSSYEQYFGPGTRLTVT.

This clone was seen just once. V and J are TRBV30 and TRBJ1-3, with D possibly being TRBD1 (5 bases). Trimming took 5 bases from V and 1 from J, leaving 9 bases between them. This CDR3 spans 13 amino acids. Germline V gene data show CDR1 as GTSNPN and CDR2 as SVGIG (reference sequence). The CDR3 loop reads CAWGTGSGNTIYF. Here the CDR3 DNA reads TGTGCCTGGGGAACAGGTTCTGGAAACACCATATATTTT.

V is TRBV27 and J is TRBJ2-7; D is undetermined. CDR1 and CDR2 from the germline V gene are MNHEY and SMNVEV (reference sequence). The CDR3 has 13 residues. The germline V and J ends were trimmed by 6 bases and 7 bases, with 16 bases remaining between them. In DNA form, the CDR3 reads TGTGCCAGCAGATCTCCGTTTTCCGAGGAGCAGTACTTC. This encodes CASRSPFSEEQYF.

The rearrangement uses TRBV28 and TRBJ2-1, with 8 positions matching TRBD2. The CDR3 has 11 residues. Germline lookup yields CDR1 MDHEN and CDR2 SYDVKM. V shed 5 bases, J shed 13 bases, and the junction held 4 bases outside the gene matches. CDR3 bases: TGTGCCAGCAGTCCAGGGACTAGTCAGTTCTTC. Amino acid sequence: CASSPGTSQFF. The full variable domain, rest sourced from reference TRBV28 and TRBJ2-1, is DVKVTQSSRYLVKRTGEKVFLECVQDMDHENMFWYRQDPGLGLRLIYFSYDVKMKEKGDIPEGYSVSREKKERFSLILESASTNQTSMYLCASSPGTSQFFGPGTRLTVL.